These 26 T cell receptor beta chains were sequenced from one sample in a study of cytomegalovirus exposure and HLA in healthy donors. Primers: 60 Vbeta forward and 13 Jbeta reverse. Libraries were prepared by immunoSEQ multiplex PCR; TCRdb keeps only in-frame clonotypes and omits some of them. The top ten hold under 13% of the sample, which has around 90,000 clones, 81% seen once. The sequencing sample was made of PBMCs. The receptors derive from a human donor in good health.

This clone was seen only once. The V and J genes are TRBV5-4 and TRBJ2-5; TRBD1 matches at 7 bases. The CDR3 is 12 amino acids. With 0 bases clipped from V and 7 bases from J, the junction kept 0 bases outside the gene matches. CDR1 and CDR2 (germline): SGHNT, YYREEE (reference sequence). For the CDR3, the DNA is TGTGCCAGCAGCTTGGCAGGGGGGACCCAGTACTTC. Protein sequence: CASSLAGGTQYF.

This clone showed up just a few times. The sample has other DNA sequences that encode this CDR3 too. The chain is built from TRBV6-5 and TRBJ1-1, with a possible D match to TRBD1 (5 bases). Germline CDR1 MNHEY, CDR2 SVGAGI. The CDR3 totals 13 residues. V was shortened by 3 bases and J by 2 bases, with 7 bases between the two germline ends. The DNA of the CDR3 is TGTGCCAGCAGTTATCAGGGCAACACTGAAGCTTTCTTT. Its protein product is CASSYQGNTEAFF.

V usage is TRBV5-4 and J usage is TRBJ2-2, with D possibly TRBD2 on 6 matching bases. The CDR3 has 15 amino acids. V was shortened by 3 bases and J by 4 bases, with 13 bases between the two germline ends. From germline, CDR1 is SGHNT and CDR2 YYREEE (reference sequence). CDR3 in DNA: TGTGCCAGCAGCTCCGGGACTGCGGCCACCGGGGAGCTGTTTTTT. It codes for CASSSGTAATGELFF.

The rearrangement links TRBV30 to TRBJ1-2; D is unresolved. Germline V CDR1 and CDR2: GTSNPN, SVGIG (reference sequence). This CDR3 region has 13 residues. V was cut by 2 bases and J by 1 base, with 8 bases left in between. CDR3 in DNA: TGTGCCTGGAGTATGGAGGTTAACTATGGCTACACCTTC. Translation gives CAWSMEVNYGYTF. The full variable domain, in which reference TRBV30 and TRBJ1-2 provide the parts outside the CDR3, is SQTIHQWPATLVQPVGSPLSLECTVEGTSNPNLYWYRQAAGRGLQLLFYSVGIGQISSEVPQNLSASRPQDRQFILSSKKLLLSDSGFYLCAWSMEVNYGYTFGSGTRLTVV.

This clone was counted only a few times. V is TRBV5-1 and J is TRBJ2-2; D not resolved. Germline lookup yields CDR1 SGHRS and CDR2 YFSETQ. The V end was cut by 2 bases, the J end by 2 bases, with 10 bases between. The CDR3 runs 15 residues. The DNA for the CDR3 is TGCGCCAGCAGCTTCGAGCTAGATAACACCGGGGAGCTGTTTTTT. Protein: CASSFELDNTGELFF.

For this clone: Additional DNA sequences in this sample encode the identical CDR3. The chain joins TRBV9 to TRBJ1-5; tentatively, D is TRBD1 (5 bases). The germline V gene encodes CDR1 SGDLS and CDR2 YYNGEE. Trimming removed 3 bases from V and 0 bases from J, with 10 bases in between. This CDR3 is built from 15 residues. This CDR3 is CASSAGDYSNQPQHF. The CDR3 bases are TGTGCCAGCAGCGCCGGGGACTATAGCAATCAGCCCCAGCATTTT.

This clone has only one observation. This sequence joins TRBV7-7 and TRBJ2-5; a weak D match, TRBD2 (5 bases). There are 11 residues in the CDR3. V lost 7 bases to trimming and J lost 9 bases, with 12 bases between them. The germline CDR1 and CDR2 sequences are SSHAT and FNYEAQ (reference sequence). The CDR3 here is CASTPDGAQYF. For the CDR3, the DNA is TGTGCCAGCACCCCGGACGGGGCCCAGTACTTC. The whole variable domain, remainder taken from reference TRBV7-7 and TRBJ2-5, is GAGVSQSPRYKVTKRGQDVTLRCDPISSHATLYWYQQALGQGPEFLTYFNYEAQPDKSGLPSDRFSAERPEGSISTLTIQRTEQRDSAMYRCASTPDGAQYFGPGTRLLVL.

In DNA form, the CDR3 reads TGTGCCAGCAGCTCGGGACTAGCGGGAGGCTCCTACAATGAGCAGTTCTTC. Amino acid sequence: CASSSGLAGGSYNEQFF. This sequence joins TRBV7-2 and TRBJ2-1; 15 bases match TRBD2. The CDR3 length is 17 residues. J gave up 0 bases and V 4 bases, and 1 base lay outside the gene matches. Germline-derived CDR1 and CDR2 are SGHTA and FQGNSA.

This chain links TRBV5-6 with TRBJ2-1, with TRBD2 matching over 7 bases. Germline V gives CDR1 SGHDT, CDR2 YYEEEE. The CDR3 is 16 residues long. V shed 2 bases, J shed 0 bases, and the junction held 5 bases outside the gene matches. The CDR3 DNA reads TGTGCCAGCAGCTTCGGGCGGGGGAGCTCCTACAATGAGCAGTTCTTC. It specifies CASSFGRGSSYNEQFF.

V gene TRBV5-1 combines with J gene TRBJ2-2; unclear D gene. Trimming removed 0 bases at V and 6 bases at J, with 3 bases between. Germline values: CDR1 SGHRS, CDR2 YFSETQ. The CDR3 covers 12 residues. CDR3 protein: CASSLAAGELFF. In nucleotides, the CDR3 is TGCGCCAGCAGCTTGGCGGCCGGGGAGCTGTTTTTT.

V usage is TRBV28 and J usage is TRBJ1-4, with a weak D call TRBD1 (6 bases). The CDR3 contains 13 residues. The germline CDR1 and CDR2 sequences are MDHEN and SYDVKM. Trimming cost V 10 bases and J 5 bases, with 14 bases left between them. The CDR3 is CAILQGANEKLFF. CDR3 DNA: TGTGCCATCCTACAGGGTGCCAATGAAAAACTGTTTTTT. The whole variable domain, remainder taken from reference TRBV28 and TRBJ1-4, is DVKVTQSSRYLVKRTGEKVFLECVQDMDHENMFWYRQDPGLGLRLIYFSYDVKMKEKGDIPEGYSVSREKKERFSLILESASTNQTSMYLCAILQGANEKLFFGSGTQLSVL.

The chain joins TRBV29-1 to TRBJ2-3; TRBD1 matches at 9 bases. V trimming: 2 bases; J trimming: 4 bases; junction bases outside the gene matches: 13. Germline lookup yields CDR1 SQVTM and CDR2 ANQGSEA. The CDR3 runs to 17 residues. CDR3 amino acids: CSVELGGGTGYADTQYF. DNA for the CDR3: TGCAGCGTTGAACTAGGAGGAGGGACAGGGTACGCAGATACGCAGTATTTT.

This chain connects TRBV28 to TRBJ2-7; TRBD2 aligns across 7 bases. Trimming cost V 3 bases and J 6 bases; bases outside gene matches: 8. This CDR3 spans 14 amino acids. Germline-derived CDR1 and CDR2 are MDHEN and SYDVKM. The CDR3 spells CASSFQGPGGEQYF. The CDR3 bases are TGTGCCAGCAGTTTTCAGGGACCGGGGGGCGAGCAGTACTTC.

V gene TRBV5-1 combines with J gene TRBJ2-1; 9 nucleotides agree with TRBD1. The CDR3 runs to 14 residues. Germline V lookup: CDR1 SGHRS, CDR2 YFSETQ. V lost 2 bases, J lost 8 bases, and 5 bases stayed unmatched. The CDR3 DNA follows: TGCGCCAGCAGCTTTACAGGGGGCAGGGATGAGCAGTTCTTC. Residues: CASSFTGGRDEQFF.

This clone was detected once. The chain has TRBV5-4 and TRBJ2-7; D may be TRBD1 (6 bases). Germline V gives CDR1 SGHNT, CDR2 YYREEE (reference sequence). Trimming left V 4 bases short and J 2 bases short, with 16 bases between. The CDR3 spans 15 residues. CDR3 DNA sequence: TGTGCCAGCAGCCCAGGGGCAGGGCAGGCCTACGAGCAGTACTTC. Its protein product is CASSPGAGQAYEQYF.

The sample holds a few counts of this clone. The V and J genes are TRBV28 and TRBJ2-7; possible D gene TRBD1, 6 bases. CDR3 length equals 14 residues. Trimming stripped 2 bases from V and 0 bases from J, with 8 bases between. In germline, CDR1 is MDHEN, CDR2 SYDVKM. CDR3 bases: TGTGCCAGCAGTTTAGACAGGACCTCCTACGAGCAGTACTTC. This sequence encodes CASSLDRTSYEQYF.

The CDR3 sequence is CASSPGWTGEEKGMNTEAFF. DNA of the CDR3: TGTGCCAGCAGTCCTGGCTGGACAGGGGAAGAAAAGGGAATGAACACTGAAGCTTTCTTT. The chain has TRBV2 and TRBJ1-1; the match to TRBD1 covers 9 bases. J was trimmed by 0 bases and V by 5 bases; bases with no gene match: 19. The CDR3 is 20 residues long. CDR1 is SNHLY and CDR2 is FYNNEI in the germline V gene. Variable domain in full (rest from reference TRBV2 and TRBJ1-1): EPEVTQTPSHQVTQMGQEVILRCVPISNHLYFYWYRQILGQKVEFLVSFYNNEISEKSEIFDDQFSVERPDGSNFTLKIRSTKLEDSAMYFCASSPGWTGEEKGMNTEAFFGQGTRLTVV.

The chain uses TRBV6-1 and TRBJ2-7; TRBD2 agrees at 9 bases. The CDR3 is 15 residues long. Trimming took 3 bases from V and 1 from J; bases not matched to a gene: 4. The germline V gene has CDR1 MNHNS and CDR2 SASEGT. The CDR3 protein is CASSEASGASYEQYF. The DNA for the CDR3 is TGTGCCAGCAGTGAGGCTAGCGGGGCGTCCTACGAGCAGTACTTC.

This chain links TRBV30 with TRBJ2-2; 7 bases fit TRBD2. V lost 5 bases to trimming and J lost 6 bases; unmatched junction nucleotides: 0. Germline CDR1 is GTSNPN and CDR2 is SVGIG (reference sequence). The CDR3 covers 11 residues. The CDR3 bases are TGTGCCTGGCGGGGGGCCGGGGAGCTGTTTTTT. Translation gives CAWRGAGELFF.

The V call is TRBV7-2, the J call TRBJ1-1; D may be TRBD1 (5 bases). V lost 1 base and J lost 0, with 9 bases in between. Germline CDR1 and CDR2: SGHTA and FQGNSA. The CDR3 runs to 15 residues. The CDR3 DNA reads TGTGCCAGCAGCTTAGTAGGGGCCTTGAACACTGAAGCTTTCTTT. Translated: CASSLVGALNTEAFF.

The rearrangement uses TRBV19 and TRBJ1-4, with 10 bases that match TRBD1. J was trimmed by 7 bases and V by 8 bases; bases with no gene match: 7. CDR3 length: 14 amino acids. Germline V gene lookup returns CDR1 LNHDA and CDR2 SQIVND (reference sequence). This chain's CDR3 is CASSTGGGGEKLFF. In DNA, the CDR3 is TGTGCCAGTTCGACAGGGGGCGGGGGTGAAAAACTGTTTTTT. Complete variable domain (other parts from reference TRBV19 and TRBJ1-4): DGGITQSPKYLFRKEGQNVTLSCEQNLNHDAMYWYRQDPGQGLRLIYYSQIVNDFQKGDIAEGYSVSREKKESFPLTVTSAQKNPTAFYLCASSTGGGGEKLFFGSGTQLSVL.

V is TRBV6-5 and J is TRBJ2-7, with D maybe TRBD1 (6 bases). Germline loops: CDR1 MNHEY, CDR2 SVGAGI. The length of the CDR3 is 13 residues. V was clipped by 7 bases and J by 3 bases, with 13 bases between them. This CDR3 reads CASTRGQNYEQYF. CDR3 sequence (DNA): TGTGCCAGCACCCGAGGACAGAACTACGAGCAGTACTTC.

The V gene is TRBV5-1, the J gene TRBJ1-4; TRBD1 agrees at 8 bases. There are 13 residues in the CDR3. Germline lookup yields CDR1 SGHRS and CDR2 YFSETQ. V trimming: 6 bases; J trimming: 5 bases; junction bases outside the gene matches: 3. CDR3 residues: CASKRDRNEKLFF. The CDR3 bases are TGCGCCAGCAAGCGGGACAGGAATGAAAAACTGTTTTTT.

V is TRBV7-7 and J is TRBJ2-7; TRBD1 matches 8 bases. This CDR3 has 13 amino acids. In germline, CDR1 is SSHAT, CDR2 FNYEAQ (reference sequence). V lost 5 bases and J lost 1; bases outside the gene matches: 1. DNA of the CDR3: TGTGCCAGCAGCGGACAGGGTTCCTACGAGCAGTACTTC. Encoded protein: CASSGQGSYEQYF.

This clone was picked up a small number of times. V and J are TRBV6-1 and TRBJ1-5; tentative D call: TRBD1 (6 bases). The CDR3 contains 15 residues. Trimming shortened V by 1 base and J by 4 bases, and 11 bases separated the two germline ends. Germline V gives CDR1 MNHNS, CDR2 SASEGT. The CDR3 reads CASSEGPGENQPQHF. For the CDR3, the DNA is TGTGCCAGCAGTGAAGGCCCAGGGGAAAATCAGCCCCAGCATTTT.

Points on this clone: The sample carries other DNA sequences with the same CDR3. J is TRBJ2-7 and V is TRBV5-1; 9 bases align to TRBD1. CDR1 and CDR2 (germline): SGHRS, YFSETQ. The V and J ends lost 4 bases and 4 bases, in that order; junction bases with no gene match: 6. The CDR3 length is 14 residues. The CDR3 sequence: CASSPGTGRYEQYF. Here the CDR3 DNA reads TGCGCCAGCAGCCCCGGGACAGGGAGGTACGAGCAGTACTTC.